Listed below are T cell receptor beta chains from one sample, sequenced in a study of OX40 agonist ivuxolimab in advanced cancers. Measured with immunoSEQ multiplex PCR; TCRdb has only the in-frame clones, and not every one. The repertoire holds roughly 26,000 clones, with roughly 79% as singletons. Sequencing used CD4+ or CD8+ T cells sorted from blood, obtained in a trial of the OX40 agonist ivuxolimab. The receptors derive from an adult with an advanced solid tumor such as melanoma, head and neck, liver or kidney cancer. The CDR3 runs from the conserved cysteine through the conserved F or W. The D gene is left open where the match is weak. Clone size is shown for a subset of rows, as once, few, many or a class of expanded clone.

d_gene	v_gene	j_gene	abundance	CDR3aa	CDR3nt
TRBD1	TRBV9	TRBJ2-3	-	CASSGRQGAEVNTQYF	TGTGCCAGCAGCGGAAGACAGGGGGCTGAGGTAAATACGCAGTATTTT
TRBD1	TRBV7-8	TRBJ2-5	once	CASSLGQGGTQYF	TGTGCCAGCAGCTTGGGACAGGGCGGGACCCAGTACTTC
-	TRBV27	TRBJ2-7	few	CASSLIYGSYEQYF	TGTGCCAGCAGTTTGATATATGGATCCTACGAGCAGTACTTC
TRBD2	TRBV5-1	TRBJ2-1	-	CASSLTGGNEQFF	TGCGCCAGCAGCTTGACGGGAGGAAATGAGCAGTTCTTC
TRBD1	TRBV19	TRBJ2-2	-	CASSTGTGLGELFF	TGTGCCAGTAGTACCGGGACAGGGCTGGGGGAGCTGTTTTTT
-	TRBV29-1	TRBJ2-1	-	CSVVKIGGQFF	TGCAGCGTTGTGAAAATCGGGGGGCAGTTCTTC
TRBD1	TRBV19	TRBJ2-7	-	CASSIPGQGMREQYF	TGTGCCAGTAGTATCCCGGGACAGGGAATGCGCGAGCAGTACTTC
-	TRBV7-8	TRBJ2-1	-	CASSPFARDNEQFF	TGTGCCAGCAGCCCGTTCGCCCGGGATAATGAGCAGTTCTTC
-	TRBV7-9	TRBJ1-1	-	CASSLSVGRGAFF	TGTGCCAGCAGCTTATCAGTGGGGAGGGGGGCTTTCTTT
-	TRBV28	TRBJ1-1	-	CASSFGGPEAFF	TGTGCCAGCAGTTTCGGGGGGCCGGAAGCTTTCTTT
-	TRBV6-6	TRBJ2-3	once	CASRTGAADTQYF	TGTGCCAGCAGAACGGGGGCGGCAGATACGCAGTATTTT
-	TRBV9	TRBJ2-2	-	CASSVGVPEELFF	TGTGCCAGCAGCGTAGGTGTACCCGAGGAGCTGTTTTTT
-	TRBV27	TRBJ2-7	-	CACKGSGNHEQYF	TGTGCCTGCAAGGGGAGCGGCAACCACGAGCAGTACTTC
-	TRBV9	TRBJ2-2	few	CASSLGSSPGELFF	TGTGCCAGCAGTCTGGGTAGCTCTCCCGGGGAGCTGTTTTTT
-	TRBV29-1	TRBJ2-7	-	CSVGPGQGFEQYF	-
-	TRBV4-2	TRBJ2-3	once	CASSLTLDTQYF	TGTGCCAGCAGCCTAACCTTAGATACGCAGTATTTT
-	TRBV4-1	TRBJ1-1	once	CASSQGPGSGTEAFF	TGCGCCAGCAGCCAAGGCCCAGGGAGTGGGACTGAAGCTTTCTTT
TRBD1	TRBV5-1	TRBJ1-4	-	CASTSTPGQGAEKLFF	TGCGCCAGCACATCGACTCCGGGACAGGGGGCTGAAAAACTGTTTTTT
TRBD1	TRBV27	TRBJ2-7	-	CASGDRSYEQYF	TGTGCCAGCGGGGACAGGTCCTACGAGCAGTACTTC
-	TRBV27	TRBJ2-5	-	CASSLLASETQYF	TGTGCCAGCAGTTTACTAGCTAGCGAGACCCAGTACTTC
-	TRBV5-1	TRBJ2-7	-	CASSSWGGFDSYEQYF	TGCGCCAGCAGCTCCTGGGGCGGTTTCGATTCCTACGAGCAGTACTTC
TRBD2	TRBV10-3	TRBJ2-1	-	CAISERTSGSGDEQFF	TGTGCCATCAGTGAGCGGACTAGCGGGAGTGGGGATGAGCAGTTCTTC
TRBD2	TRBV9	TRBJ2-3	-	CASNTGGGTDTQYF	TGTGCCAGCAATACGGGAGGGGGCACAGATACGCAGTATTTT